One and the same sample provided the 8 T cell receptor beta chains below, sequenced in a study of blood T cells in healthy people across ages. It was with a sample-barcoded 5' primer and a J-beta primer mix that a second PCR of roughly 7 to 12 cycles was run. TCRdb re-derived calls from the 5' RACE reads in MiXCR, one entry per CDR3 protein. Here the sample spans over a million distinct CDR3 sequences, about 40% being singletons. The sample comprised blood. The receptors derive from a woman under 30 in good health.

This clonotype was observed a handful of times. The CDR3 protein is CASRGTYYNSPLHF. The CDR3 nucleotides read TGTGCCAGCAGGGGGACTTACTATAATTCACCCCTCCACTTT. The J gene is TRBJ1-6, the V gene TRBV27; TRBD1 might be the D (5 bases). The germline gives CDR1 MNHEY, CDR2 SMNVEV (reference sequence). Trimming removed 6 bases from V and 3 bases from J, with 9 bases in between. The CDR3 has 14 residues.

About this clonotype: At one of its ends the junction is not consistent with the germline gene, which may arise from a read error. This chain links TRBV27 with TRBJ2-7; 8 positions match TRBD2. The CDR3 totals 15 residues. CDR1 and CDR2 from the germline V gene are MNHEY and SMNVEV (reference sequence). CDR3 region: CASSLSLSGRGEQYF. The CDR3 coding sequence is TGTGCCAGCAGTCTATCTCTGAGCGGGAGAGGCGAGCAGTACTTC.

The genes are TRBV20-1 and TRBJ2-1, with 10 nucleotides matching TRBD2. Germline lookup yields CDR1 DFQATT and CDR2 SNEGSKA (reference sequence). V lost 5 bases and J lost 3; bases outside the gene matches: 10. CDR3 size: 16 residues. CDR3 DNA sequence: TGCAGTGCTTCCGTCCTAGCGGGAGAAATCTACAATGAGCAGTTCTTC. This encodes CSASVLAGEIYNEQFF.

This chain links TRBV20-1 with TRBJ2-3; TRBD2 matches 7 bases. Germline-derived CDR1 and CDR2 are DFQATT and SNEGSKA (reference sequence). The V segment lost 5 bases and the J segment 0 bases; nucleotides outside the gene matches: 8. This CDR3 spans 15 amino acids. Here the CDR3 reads CSAAQAGTSTDTQYF. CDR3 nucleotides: TGCAGTGCTGCCCAAGCGGGAACTAGCACAGATACGCAGTATTTT.

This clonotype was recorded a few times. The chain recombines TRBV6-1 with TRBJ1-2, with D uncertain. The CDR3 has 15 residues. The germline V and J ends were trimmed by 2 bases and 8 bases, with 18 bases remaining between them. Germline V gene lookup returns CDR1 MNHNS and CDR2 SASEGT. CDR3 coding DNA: TGTGCCAGCAGTGAAATTGGGTCCGGGATGAGGGGCTACACCTTC. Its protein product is CASSEIGSGMRGYTF.

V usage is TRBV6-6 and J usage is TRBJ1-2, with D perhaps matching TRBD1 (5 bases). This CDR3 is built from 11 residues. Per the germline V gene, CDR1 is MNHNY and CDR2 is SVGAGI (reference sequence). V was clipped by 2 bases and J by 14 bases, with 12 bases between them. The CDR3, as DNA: TGTGCCAGCAGTTACGACGCAGGGACGACCTTC. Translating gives CASSYDAGTTF.

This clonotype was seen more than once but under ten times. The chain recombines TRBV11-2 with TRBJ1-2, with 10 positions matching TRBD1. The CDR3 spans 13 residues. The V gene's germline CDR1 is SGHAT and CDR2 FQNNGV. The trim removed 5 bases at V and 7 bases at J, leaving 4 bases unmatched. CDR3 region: CASSAGQGVGYTF. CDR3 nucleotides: TGTGCCAGCAGCGCTGGACAGGGGGTTGGCTACACCTTC. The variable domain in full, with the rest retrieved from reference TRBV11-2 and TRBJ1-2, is EAGVAQSPRYKIIEKRQSVAFWCNPISGHATLYWYQQILGQGPKLLIQFQNNGVVDDSQLPKDRFSAERLKGVDSTLKIQPAKLEDSAVYLCASSAGQGVGYTFGSGTRLTVV.

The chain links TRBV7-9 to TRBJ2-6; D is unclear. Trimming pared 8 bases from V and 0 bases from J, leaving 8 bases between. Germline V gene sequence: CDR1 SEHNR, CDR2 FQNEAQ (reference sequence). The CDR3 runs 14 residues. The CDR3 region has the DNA TGTGCCAGCCGCCGGAGCTCTGGGGCCAACGTCCTGACTTTC. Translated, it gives CASRRSSGANVLTF.